This TCR beta chain was captured by sequencing in a study of shared clonotypes between healthy human individuals. Here immunoSEQ multiplex PCR was the method, and the copy in TCRdb shows in-frame clones only, minus some. Of 1,400,000 or so clones in the sample, approximately 98.5% were seen once. From germline, CDR1 is KGHSH and CDR2 LQKENI. The CDR3 spans 14 residues. Trimming stripped 3 bases from V and 5 bases from J, with 14 bases between. This clonotype was sampled from a man aged 25-45 years in good health. Sequenced input: naive CD4+ T cells sorted from blood. The subset was: CD45RA+ positively selected. The chain recombines TRBV18 with TRBJ2-7; weak D call: TRBD1 (5 bases). The CDR3 nucleotides read TGTGCCAGCTCACCCCCAGGGCAGCGTAACGAGCAGTACTTC. Its protein product is CASSPPGQRNEQYF. Drawing the rest from reference TRBV18 and TRBJ2-7, the complete variable domain is NAGVMQNPRHLVRRRGQEARLRCSPMKGHSHVYWYRQLPEEGLKFMVYLQKENIIDESGMPKERFSAEFPKEGPSILRIQQVVRGDSAAYFCASSPPGQRNEQYFGPGTRLTVT.